These 27 T cell receptor beta chains share one sample of origin, sequenced in a study of Ad26.COV2.S vaccination and SARS-CoV-2 variants. Some clones are missing from TCRdb's copy, which holds only in-frame ones; the method was immunoSEQ multiplex PCR. This sample has about 410,000 clones; roughly 90% occur once, and the top ten carry 1.5% to 2%. Treatment indicated: over 15 received Ad26.COV2.S at low or high dose, single or two shots; roughly 5 received placebo; per-sample allocation not given. Specimens were obtained on day 63 following the first vaccine or placebo injection. Sequenced here: peripheral blood, sampled in a trial of Ad26.COV2.S vaccine versus placebo. These receptors all stem from a person aged 18-65 years who received the Ad26.COV2.S COVID-19 vaccine or a placebo.

The rearrangement joins TRBV4-1 to TRBJ1-2, with no clear D. The CDR3 sequence is 12 residues long. Trimming stripped 6 bases from V and 5 bases from J, with 10 bases between. Germline V lookup: CDR1 MGHRA, CDR2 YSYEKL. The DNA of the CDR3 is TGCGCCAGCAGGGGTGTTGGGTATGGCTACACCTTC. It encodes CASRGVGYGYTF.

V usage is TRBV19 and J usage is TRBJ2-1, with 10 positions matching TRBD2. The trim removed 10 bases at V and 0 bases at J, leaving 12 bases unmatched. CDR1 and CDR2 from the germline V gene are LNHDA and SQIVND (reference sequence). The CDR3 loop spans 17 amino acids. The CDR3 region is CATTGSGGLSSYNEQFF. CDR3 in DNA: TGTGCCACCACGGGTAGCGGGGGGTTAAGCTCCTACAATGAGCAGTTCTTC.

The chain couples TRBV28 to TRBJ2-5; 7 positions agree with TRBD2. In germline, CDR1 is MDHEN, CDR2 SYDVKM. The CDR3 runs to 15 residues. Germline trimming cut 5 bases from V and 1 base from J; bases unmatched to any gene: 7. CDR3 loop: CASSRGRVPQETQYF. The CDR3 coding sequence is TGTGCCAGCAGTCGGGGGAGGGTCCCCCAAGAGACCCAGTACTTC.

This chain joins TRBV28 and TRBJ2-7, with D unclear. The germline gives CDR1 MDHEN, CDR2 SYDVKM. This CDR3 is 13 amino acids long. V dropped 7 bases and J dropped 2 bases, with 12 bases sitting between them. The chain's CDR3 is CASNLSPTYEQYF. In DNA form, the CDR3 reads TGTGCCAGCAACCTTTCCCCCACCTACGAGCAGTACTTC.

The chain couples TRBV19 to TRBJ1-1, with D possibly matching TRBD1 (5 bases). The CDR3 totals 14 residues. V was shortened by 6 bases and J by 0 bases, with 11 bases between the two germline ends. Germline V gene data show CDR1 as LNHDA and CDR2 as SQIVND (reference sequence). This chain's CDR3 is CASRGLGLNTEAFF. As DNA, the CDR3 is TGTGCCAGTAGGGGGTTGGGACTGAACACTGAAGCTTTCTTT.

This clone was recorded only once. This chain links TRBV9 with TRBJ2-4; D gene ambiguous. V shed 4 bases and J shed 4 bases, with 12 bases lying between them. This CDR3 spans 14 amino acids. Per the germline V gene, CDR1 is SGDLS and CDR2 is YYNGEE. CDR3 in amino acids: CASSHGQYKNIQYF. DNA of the CDR3: TGTGCCAGCAGCCACGGGCAGTATAAAAACATTCAGTACTTC.

J is TRBJ2-2 and V is TRBV2; no reliable D call. Germline lookup yields CDR1 SNHLY and CDR2 FYNNEI. Trimming shortened V by 7 bases and J by 6 bases, and 15 bases separated the two germline ends. This CDR3 comprises 14 residues. CDR3 protein: CASTSILVSGELFF. As DNA, the CDR3 is TGTGCCAGCACCAGTATCCTAGTTTCCGGGGAGCTGTTTTTT.

The J gene is TRBJ2-5, the V gene TRBV5-1; D is undetermined. With 4 bases removed from V and 2 bases from J, the gap between germline ends came to 12 bases. The CDR3 is 14 residues long. Germline V lookup: CDR1 SGHRS, CDR2 YFSETQ. This chain's CDR3 is CASSVRTDQETQYF. CDR3 DNA sequence: TGCGCCAGCAGCGTCAGAACAGATCAAGAGACCCAGTACTTC. The full variable domain, completed using reference TRBV5-1 and TRBJ2-5, is KAGVTQTPRYLIKTRGQQVTLSCSPISGHRSVSWYQQTPGQGLQFLFEYFSETQRNKGNFPGRFSGRQFSNSRSEMNVSTLELGDSALYLCASSVRTDQETQYFGPGTRLLVL.

A single count supports this clone. CDR3 region: CASSPLSTLESRQGALYTF. The CDR3 DNA reads as TGTGCCAGCTCACCACTTTCTACTCTCGAGTCTCGGCAGGGCGCCTTATACACCTTC. The chain combines TRBV18 with TRBJ1-2; possible D gene TRBD1, 5 bases. The germline V and J ends were trimmed by 1 base and 11 bases, with 32 bases remaining between them. The CDR3 spans 19 residues. Germline-derived CDR1 and CDR2 are KGHSH and LQKENI.

This sequence joins TRBV7-9 and TRBJ2-7, with TRBD1 matching over 8 bases. Germline V lookup: CDR1 SEHNR, CDR2 FQNEAQ (reference sequence). The CDR3 contains 16 residues. V trimming: 0 bases; J trimming: 2 bases; junction bases outside the gene matches: 6. The DNA of the CDR3 is TGTGCCAGCAGCTTAGCGCACGGGACAGGCACCTACGAGCAGTACTTC. This encodes CASSLAHGTGTYEQYF.

The chain recombines TRBV5-4 with TRBJ2-5; no clear D gene. This CDR3 is 14 amino acids long. Germline CDR1 reads SGHNT; CDR2 reads YYREEE (reference sequence). Deletions cut 2 bases from V and 5 bases from J, with 13 bases between. Here the CDR3 reads CASSFLTNGETQYF. The CDR3 region has the DNA TGTGCCAGCAGCTTCCTGACCAACGGGGAGACCCAGTACTTC.

This clone was recorded only once. The chain employs TRBV3-1 (or the pseudogene TRBV3-2) and TRBJ2-3; unclear D gene. Trimming pared 1 base from V and 11 bases from J, leaving 10 bases between. The length of the CDR3 is 12 residues. The V gene's germline CDR1 is LGHDT and CDR2 YNNKEL (reference sequence). DNA of the CDR3: TGTGCCAGCAGCCAAGGTCTTACTGAGCAGTATTTT. The encoded protein is CASSQGLTEQYF.

The chain uses TRBV9 and TRBJ1-1; 7 bases align to TRBD1. This CDR3 has 14 residues. V trimming: 6 bases; J trimming: 0 bases; junction bases outside the gene matches: 5. Germline CDR1 reads SGDLS; CDR2 reads YYNGEE. The CDR3, as DNA: TGTGCCAGCAACCCGACAGGGTTGAACACTGAAGCTTTCTTT. It translates to CASNPTGLNTEAFF.

This chain links TRBV30 with TRBJ2-1; D unresolved. With 0 bases removed from V and 7 bases from J, the gap between germline ends came to 4 bases. Germline V gene lookup returns CDR1 GTSNPN and CDR2 SVGIG (reference sequence). The CDR3 loop spans 11 amino acids. CDR3 nucleotide sequence: TGTGCCTGGAGTGTGTCAAATGAGCAGTTCTTC. Its translation: CAWSVSNEQFF.

This chain joins TRBV18 and TRBJ2-3; D might be TRBD2 (5 bases). The CDR3 contains 14 residues. Germline loops: CDR1 KGHSH, CDR2 LQKENI. V shed 3 bases and J shed 2 bases, with 9 bases lying between them. The CDR3 nucleotides read TGTGCCAGCTCACCCACTAGGAACACAGATACGCAGTATTTT. Its protein product is CASSPTRNTDTQYF.

The chain combines TRBV7-8 with TRBJ2-1; the match to TRBD2 covers 12 bases. This CDR3 spans 16 amino acids. CDR1 SGHVS and CDR2 FQNEAQ come from the germline V gene. The V segment lost 4 bases and the J segment 10 bases; nucleotides outside the gene matches: 11. CDR3 in DNA: TGTGCCAGCAGCTCGACTAGCGGGGGCCTAAACTTAGAGCAGTTCTTC. Protein sequence: CASSSTSGGLNLEQFF.

V and J are TRBV5-6 and TRBJ1-2; no firm D call. Trimming stripped 3 bases from V and 8 bases from J, with 8 bases between. This CDR3 has 11 residues. CDR1 is SGHDT, CDR2 YYEEEE, per germline. The CDR3 nucleotides read TGTGCCAGCAGCTCTGAGTGGGGCTACACCTTC. Protein product: CASSSEWGYTF.

This chain's CDR3 is CASSSTESGEKLFF. As DNA, the CDR3 is TGTGCCAGCAGCTCCACGGAGTCGGGTGAAAAACTGTTTTTT. V usage is TRBV5-4 and J usage is TRBJ1-4; D not resolved. This CDR3 region has 14 residues. CDR1 SGHNT and CDR2 YYREEE come from the germline V gene (reference sequence). Trimming left V 3 bases short and J 7 bases short, with 13 bases between.

The rearrangement uses TRBV7-9 and TRBJ1-4; tentatively, D is TRBD1 (5 bases). V shed 4 bases and J shed 8 bases, with 20 bases lying between them. The CDR3 covers 16 residues. Germline V CDR1 and CDR2: SEHNR, FQNEAQ (reference sequence). CDR3 nucleotides: TGTGCCAGCAGCTATGACTGGGGAAGGGGAGAGGAAAAACTGTTTTTT. It yields the protein CASSYDWGRGEEKLFF.

The V gene is TRBV5-1, the J gene TRBJ1-2; D is unresolved. CDR1 and CDR2 from the germline V gene are SGHRS and YFSETQ. CDR3 length equals 14 residues. V lost 3 bases and J lost 8, with 17 bases in between. The CDR3 is CASSSMTVAGGYTF. The CDR3 nucleotides are TGCGCCAGCAGCTCCATGACGGTAGCTGGGGGCTACACCTTC.

In this sample, this clone turned up once. DNA of the CDR3: TGTGCCAGCAGTCAACTGGGCTACGAGCAGTACTTC. Amino acid sequence: CASSQLGYEQYF. This chain joins TRBV12-3 or TRBV12-4 and TRBJ2-7, with D uncertain. This CDR3 has 12 residues. Between the trimmed V and J ends, which lost 5 bases and 3 bases, there was a span of 8 bases.

The chain carries TRBV5-6 and TRBJ2-1, with D perhaps TRBD2 (6 bases). Germline V CDR1 and CDR2: SGHDT, YYEEEE. V was trimmed by 4 bases and J by 0 bases, leaving 17 bases between them. The CDR3 length is 17 residues. The CDR3 bases are TGTGCCAGCAGCCCAGTAGCGGAGATCAGCTCCTACAATGAGCAGTTCTTC. As protein: CASSPVAEISSYNEQFF.

The chain couples TRBV6-2 or TRBV6-3 to TRBJ2-5; 10 bases fit TRBD2. Trimming at V came to 4 bases and at J to 1 base, leaving 0 bases not matched to a gene. CDR1 and CDR2 from the germline V gene are MNHEY and SVGEGT. CDR3 length: 14 residues. CDR3 residues: CASSLAGGQETQYF. CDR3 coding DNA: TGTGCCAGCAGTTTAGCGGGGGGCCAAGAGACCCAGTACTTC.

The gene calls are TRBV4-1 and TRBJ1-2; 10 bases fit TRBD1. V trimming: 0 bases; J trimming: 5 bases; junction bases outside the gene matches: 3. CDR3 length: 15 residues. Germline CDR1 reads MGHRA; CDR2 reads YSYEKL. Written as DNA, the CDR3 is TGCGCCAGCAGCCAAGAAGGGACAGGGGTTTATGGCTACACCTTC. It translates to CASSQEGTGVYGYTF.

V and J are TRBV28 and TRBJ2-7; D gene uncertain. CDR3 size: 12 residues. Germline V gene lookup returns CDR1 MDHEN and CDR2 SYDVKM. Trimming removed 6 bases at V and 5 bases at J, with 11 bases between. The CDR3 here is CASRLSVHEQYF. DNA of the CDR3: TGTGCCAGCAGACTCAGTGTGCACGAGCAGTACTTC. Looking up the rest from reference TRBV28 and TRBJ2-7 gives the full variable domain: DVKVTQSSRYLVKRTGEKVFLECVQDMDHENMFWYRQDPGLGLRLIYFSYDVKMKEKGDIPEGYSVSREKKERFSLILESASTNQTSMYLCASRLSVHEQYFGPGTRLTVT.

The chain combines TRBV6-2 or TRBV6-3 with TRBJ2-7, with D maybe TRBD2 (7 bases). The CDR3 has 14 amino acids. Germline values: CDR1 MNHEY, CDR2 SVGEGT. V gave up 0 bases and J gave up 7 bases, with 13 bases separating them. CDR3 region: CASSYSLRGQEQYF. CDR3 DNA: TGTGCCAGCAGTTACTCGTTGCGGGGGCAAGAGCAGTACTTC.

The chain links TRBV3-1 (or the pseudogene TRBV3-2) to TRBJ2-3; a weak D match, TRBD2 (6 bases). Trimming removed 9 bases at V and 4 bases at J, with 14 bases between. Germline V gene lookup returns CDR1 LGHDT and CDR2 YNNKEL (reference sequence). This CDR3 is 13 amino acids long. In nucleotides, the CDR3 is TGTGCCAGGAGAAAGGAGGGTCCAGATACGCAGTATTTT. Protein product: CARRKEGPDTQYF.